The 25 T cell receptor beta chains listed next were all sequenced from one sample in a study of T cell repertoires in cytomegalovirus infection. Their cognate antigens are unknown. One entry per CDR3 protein, called by TCRdb with MiXCR from the reads. Found here are about 55,000 distinct CDR3 sequences, around a fifth of them singletons; the top ten hold under 75%. The sequences come from CD8+ T cells from cultured PBMCs, collected from culture after CMV antigen stimulation. The receptors were gathered from a human donor in good health (CMV status not recorded). Some clones in this sample may be carry-over from other donors' samples.

The chain has TRBV28 and TRBJ2-5; possible D gene TRBD1, 6 bases. The V and J ends lost 5 bases and 2 bases respectively, with 27 bases between them. Looked up from germline, CDR1 is MDHEN and CDR2 is SYDVKM. The CDR3 has 19 amino acids. Written as DNA, the CDR3 is TGTGCCAGCAGTCGCCCCTCGCCGCAAACAGGGTGGGAGCAAGAGACCCAGTACTTC. Protein sequence: CASSRPSPQTGWEQETQYF. Full variable domain (outside the CDR3, taken from reference TRBV28 and TRBJ2-5): DVKVTQSSRYLVKRTGEKVFLECVQDMDHENMFWYRQDPGLGLRLIYFSYDVKMKEKGDIPEGYSVSREKKERFSLILESASTNQTSMYLCASSRPSPQTGWEQETQYFGPGTRLLVL.

This clonotype was seen at least ten times. The gene calls are TRBV12-3 or TRBV12-4 and TRBJ2-7; D gene unclear. There are 13 residues in the CDR3. Trimming removed 0 bases at V and 3 bases at J, with 6 bases between. CDR3 residues: CASSLARSYEQYF. The DNA of the CDR3 is TGTGCCAGCAGTTTAGCCAGGAGCTACGAGCAGTACTTC.

In its sample, this clonotype was seen many times. The rearrangement uses TRBV7-2 and TRBJ2-7; possibly TRBD1 or TRBD2 for D (5 bases each). V gave up 0 bases and J gave up 7 bases, with 16 bases separating them. Germline V gene lookup returns CDR1 SGHTA and CDR2 FQGNSA. This CDR3 contains 15 residues. The CDR3: CASSLAGVGLGEQYF. The CDR3, as DNA: TGTGCCAGCAGCTTAGCGGGGGTCGGCTTGGGTGAGCAGTACTTC.

This clonotype was seen repeatedly, ten times or more. The V and J genes are TRBV23-1 and TRBJ1-4, with unresolved D. Being an ORF, TRBV23-1 has a function that is uncertain. V dropped 7 bases and J dropped 8 bases, with 17 bases sitting between them. The CDR3 extends over 14 amino acids. This CDR3 reads CASTHGPGEEKLFF. In DNA, the CDR3 is TGCGCCAGCACTCACGGGCCGGGAGAAGAAAAACTGTTTTTT.

This clonotype was observed many times. The chain links TRBV7-2 to TRBJ2-7; 10 bases align to TRBD2. The length of the CDR3 is 14 residues. J was trimmed by 6 bases and V by 5 bases; bases with no gene match: 7. Germline assignment: CDR1 SGHTA and CDR2 FQGNSA. DNA for the CDR3: TGTGCCAGCAGCCCGGGGCTAGCGGGAGCCGAGCAGTACTTC. It specifies CASSPGLAGAEQYF. Looking up the rest from reference TRBV7-2 and TRBJ2-7 gives the full variable domain: GAGVSQSPSNKVTEKGKDVELRCDPISGHTALYWYRQSLGQGLEFLIYFQGNSAPDKSGLPSDRFSAERTGGSVSTLTIQRTQQEDSAVYLCASSPGLAGAEQYFGPGTRLTVT.

This clonotype was observed a handful of times. The J gene is TRBJ1-2, the V gene TRBV12-3 or TRBV12-4; possible D gene TRBD1, 5 bases. V lost 5 bases and J 7 bases, leaving 8 bases between the germline ends. The CDR3 runs 11 residues. The CDR3: CASSPGPGYTF. CDR3 bases: TGTGCCAGCAGTCCGGGACCTGGCTACACCTTC.

The rearrangement joins TRBV28 to TRBJ2-5; TRBD2 is a possible D gene (6 bases). This CDR3 region has 18 residues. Trimming removed 5 bases from V and 0 bases from J, with 22 bases in between. CDR1 is MDHEN, CDR2 SYDVKM, per germline. Written as DNA, the CDR3 is TGTGCCAGCAGTGTCCAACGTCAAAGACGGGGGTACCAAGAGACCCAGTACTTC. This gives the protein CASSVQRQRRGYQETQYF.

This clonotype was counted ten times or more. The germline gene is not matched at one end of the junction; a read error may be the cause. This chain links TRBV7-3 with TRBJ2-1, with D possibly TRBD2 on 6 matching bases. The CDR3 runs 12 residues. The germline V gene has CDR1 SGHTA and CDR2 FQGTGA. The CDR3 DNA is TGTGCCACCAGCGGGTCGGAGGGTGAGCAGTTCTTC. Translated: CATSGSEGEQFF.

The J gene is TRBJ1-1, the V gene TRBV28; D is unresolved. The CDR3 is 11 residues long. The germline V and J ends were trimmed by 3 bases and 9 bases, with 8 bases remaining between them. Looked up from germline, CDR1 is MDHEN and CDR2 is SYDVKM. CDR3 DNA: TGTGCCAGCAGTTTTCCCGGGAAAGCTTTCTTT. It specifies CASSFPGKAFF.

The chain uses TRBV29-1 and TRBJ2-6, with 8 positions matching TRBD1. Germline CDR1 is SQVTM and CDR2 is ANQGSEA. The CDR3 consists of 18 residues. V was pared by 4 bases and J by 0 bases, with 11 bases of the junction left unmatched. The DNA for the CDR3 is TGCAGCGTTGTCTGGCCCCCAGGGGGCCCCTCTGGGGCCAACGTCCTGACTTTC. Protein sequence: CSVVWPPGGPSGANVLTF.

This clonotype was seen only a few times. The V and J genes are TRBV12-3 or TRBV12-4 and TRBJ1-2; D is undetermined. The CDR3 runs to 14 residues. The ends were cut back, 7 bases at V and 2 bases at J, with 14 bases in the middle. CDR3 amino acids: CASMRNGINYGYTF. In DNA form, the CDR3 reads TGTGCCAGCATGAGGAATGGAATAAACTATGGCTACACCTTC.

V gene TRBV4-3 combines with J gene TRBJ1-5; 10 bases line up with TRBD1. Germline assignment: CDR1 LGHNA and CDR2 YSLEER. Losses at the gene ends were 4 bases for V and 3 bases for J; bases not matched to a gene: 3. This CDR3 is built from 15 residues. The CDR3 nucleotides read TGCGCCAGCAGCCCCGGGACAGGGGTCAATCAGCCCCAGCATTTT. Its protein is CASSPGTGVNQPQHF.

The CDR3 DNA sequence: TGTGCCAGCAGCTTACATGAACAGGTGTGGGATGAGCAGTTCTTC. Protein product: CASSLHEQVWDEQFF. This chain links TRBV7-8 with TRBJ2-1, with TRBD1 as a possible D gene (5 bases). V was cut by 2 bases and J by 8 bases, with 16 bases left in between. The V gene's germline CDR1 is SGHVS and CDR2 FQNEAQ. The CDR3 totals 15 residues.

This clonotype showed up just a few times. The rearrangement links TRBV4-3 to TRBJ1-2; D is undetermined. Germline values: CDR1 LGHNA, CDR2 YSLEER. The ends were cut back, 1 base at V and 5 bases at J, with 5 bases in the middle. This CDR3 has 12 residues. The CDR3, as DNA: TGCGCCAGCAGCCAAGTAGGATATGGCTACACCTTC. Encoded protein: CASSQVGYGYTF.

The chain couples TRBV11-2 to TRBJ2-4, with D unclear. The CDR3 sequence is 10 residues long. From germline, CDR1 is SGHAT and CDR2 FQNNGV. Trimming removed 4 bases at V and 6 bases at J, with 1 base between. The CDR3 bases are TGTGCCAGCAGCTCAAACATTCAGTACTTC. It is translated as CASSSNIQYF. Based on the CDR3 plus reference TRBV11-2 and TRBJ2-4, the full variable domain is EAGVAQSPRYKIIEKRQSVAFWCNPISGHATLYWYQQILGQGPKLLIQFQNNGVVDDSQLPKDRFSAERLKGVDSTLKIQPAKLEDSAVYLCASSSNIQYFGAGTRLSVL.

The chain has TRBV19 and TRBJ2-7; tentative D call: TRBD1 (6 bases). Trimming took 3 bases from V and 3 from J, leaving 12 bases between them. Germline CDR1 reads LNHDA; CDR2 reads SQIVND (reference sequence). The CDR3 contains 14 residues. The CDR3 DNA sequence: TGTGCCAGTAGTATGGTGACAGGCGTCTACGAGCAGTACTTC. Residues: CASSMVTGVYEQYF.

This clonotype has more than one count but fewer than ten. The rearrangement joins TRBV7-8 to TRBJ2-3; no firm D call. In germline, CDR1 is SGHVS, CDR2 FQNEAQ. V shed 2 bases and J shed 1 base, with 19 bases lying between them. The CDR3 runs 18 residues. The CDR3 nucleotides are TGTGCCAGCAGCTTAAAAGGTAGCCTAGACAAGGGCACAGATACGCAGTATTTT. Protein product: CASSLKGSLDKGTDTQYF. The entire variable domain, with the rest obtained from reference TRBV7-8 and TRBJ2-3, is as follows: GAGVSQSPRYKVAKRGQDVALRCDPISGHVSLFWYQQALGQGPEFLTYFQNEAQLDKSGLPSDRFFAERPEGSVSTLKIQRTQQEDSAVYLCASSLKGSLDKGTDTQYFGPGTRLTVL.

This chain joins TRBV27 and TRBJ1-1; the D gene is possibly TRBD1 (6 bases). Per the germline V gene, CDR1 is MNHEY and CDR2 is SMNVEV (reference sequence). Deletions cut 5 bases from V and 7 bases from J, with 14 bases between. The CDR3 loop spans 13 amino acids. The chain's CDR3 is CASSQGTHYEAFF. The CDR3 DNA follows: TGTGCCAGCAGTCAAGGGACACACTATGAAGCTTTCTTT.

This clonotype came up many times. This rearrangement joins TRBV2 to TRBJ2-4, with D possibly TRBD1 on 6 matching bases. The CDR3 runs 17 residues. Trimming removed 0 bases from V and 1 base from J, with 13 bases in between. Per germline, CDR1 SNHLY and CDR2 FYNNEI. This chain's CDR3 is CASSEALRTVAKNIQYF. As DNA, the CDR3 is TGTGCCAGCAGTGAAGCGCTAAGGACAGTGGCCAAAAACATTCAGTACTTC.

The chain is built from TRBV7-2 and TRBJ2-7; D ambiguous. Germline assignment: CDR1 SGHTA and CDR2 FQGNSA. V dropped 1 base and J dropped 0 bases, with 10 bases sitting between them. The CDR3 has 15 residues. The CDR3 region is CASSLELRSSYEQYF. The CDR3 bases are TGTGCCAGCAGCTTAGAATTACGTTCCTCCTACGAGCAGTACTTC.

This clonotype was seen only a few times. The gene calls are TRBV7-8 and TRBJ2-5, with TRBD2 matching 8 bases. The ends lost 8 bases at V and 0 bases at J; junction bases unmatched: 17. The CDR3 has 18 residues. The V gene's germline CDR1 is SGHVS and CDR2 FQNEAQ. The CDR3 spells CASGMRERERGYQETQYF. Written as DNA, the CDR3 is TGTGCCAGCGGCATGAGGGAGCGGGAGCGTGGGTACCAAGAGACCCAGTACTTC.

This chain links TRBV4-3 with TRBJ1-3; no firm D call. V was pared by 0 bases and J by 0 bases, with 6 bases between. Germline CDR1 is LGHNA and CDR2 is YSLEER. The CDR3 is 15 residues long. The CDR3 spells CASSQDTYSGNTIYF. The CDR3 bases are TGCGCCAGCAGCCAAGATACGTACTCTGGAAACACCATATATTTT.

The chain uses TRBV15 and TRBJ2-5; 9 bases are a match to TRBD2. CDR1 is LNHNV and CDR2 is YYDKDF in the germline V gene (reference sequence). The CDR3 totals 16 residues. Losses at the gene ends were 1 base for V and 4 bases for J; bases not matched to a gene: 7. The CDR3 protein is CATSRAVAGVGETQYF. The CDR3 bases are TGTGCCACCAGCAGAGCCGTAGCGGGAGTGGGAGAGACCCAGTACTTC.

This chain's CDR3 is CATSRGTDLSLNYGYTF. CDR3 DNA: TGTGCCACCAGCAGAGGGACAGACCTCTCCCTAAACTATGGCTACACCTTC. The chain uses TRBV15 and TRBJ1-2, with D possibly TRBD1 on 6 matching bases. Germline CDR1 reads LNHNV; CDR2 reads YYDKDF (reference sequence). Trimming removed 1 base at V and 2 bases at J, with 17 bases between. The length of the CDR3 is 17 residues.

This clonotype was detected a few times. The chain joins TRBV7-7 to TRBJ2-7, with 8 bases identical to TRBD1. The CDR3 is 14 amino acids. CDR1 and CDR2 from the germline V gene are SSHAT and FNYEAQ (reference sequence). After removal of 5 bases from V and 6 bases from J, the junction contained 9 bases not matched to a gene. In DNA, the CDR3 is TGTGCCAGCAGCCCTGGACAGGGAGTACGCGAGCAGTACTTC. Translated: CASSPGQGVREQYF.